The following is a TCR beta chain sequence with its context. As originally analysed: Amplified reference gene primers provided the basis for estimating nucleated cell counts. Produced via immunoSEQ multiplex PCR; TCRdb's table is partial and in-frame only. V and J calls and clone size are as listed in that table; D and trimming were resolved from the DNA. The sample has under 50,000 clones, around nine tenths seen once. V gave up 3 bases and J gave up 7 bases; unmatched junction bases: 5. The CDR3 covers 16 residues. CDR1 and CDR2 from the germline V gene are LGHNA and YSLEER. This sample stems from a study of blood T cell repertoires in COVID-19. Background on the study: Italy, Spain and the United States were the sources of the convalescent and acute COVID-19 samples. PBMCs, B-cell-depleted T cells, or T cells provided the cDNA or gDNA that made up the material.

This receptor was taken from a man aged 70-80 years with active COVID-19. Input material: peripheral blood. V usage is TRBV4-3 and J usage is TRBJ2-2; 13 bases align to TRBD2. The CDR3 region has the DNA TGCGCCAGCAGCCAGGGGACTAGCGGGACCGGCGGGGAGCTGTTTTTT. Its translation: CASSQGTSGTGGELFF.